These 4 T cell receptor beta chains were sequenced from one sample in a study of Tregs in tolerant kidney transplant recipients. Their antigens remain unidentified. Assay: immunoSEQ multiplex PCR; the TCRdb copy retains only in-frame clones and omits some. The table lists over a thousand clones, around two fifths of them singletons. Specimen: Tregs from blood grown in culture. Every receptor here comes from a human donor in good health.

This clone was seen a few times. The V call is TRBV19, the J call TRBJ2-3; D perhaps matches TRBD2 (5 bases). The V end was cut by 3 bases, the J end by 6 bases, with 16 bases between. Germline loops: CDR1 LNHDA, CDR2 SQIVND (reference sequence). The CDR3 extends over 15 amino acids. The CDR3 protein is CASSIRGPLTDTQYF. The CDR3 DNA reads as TGTGCCAGTAGTATCCGCGGGCCCCTTACGGATACGCAGTATTTT.

The chain has TRBV6-1 and TRBJ1-2; D unclear. The germline gives CDR1 MNHNS, CDR2 SASEGT. CDR3 length equals 13 residues. V dropped 5 bases and J dropped 4 bases, with 11 bases sitting between them. CDR3 residues: CASSREALYGYTF. CDR3 nucleotide sequence: TGTGCCAGCAGTAGGGAGGCCCTCTATGGCTACACCTTC.

V and J are TRBV7-2 and TRBJ1-3; D may be TRBD1 (6 bases). The germline V and J ends were trimmed by 4 bases and 2 bases, with 15 bases remaining between them. This CDR3 spans 16 amino acids. The germline V gene encodes CDR1 SGHTA and CDR2 FQGNSA. The DNA of the CDR3 is TGTGCCAGCAGCTCCAAAACAGGGAGCCCTGGAAACACCATATATTTT. It yields the protein CASSSKTGSPGNTIYF.

Comments on this clone: This clone may be a read error of a much larger clone one base away. The chain joins TRBV5-5 to TRBJ2-3, with 9 bases lining up with TRBD1. V was clipped by 2 bases and J by 1 base; unmatched bases: 2. CDR1 SGHKS and CDR2 YYEKEE come from the germline V gene (reference sequence). The CDR3 contains 15 residues. CDR3 in amino acids: CASSFGDRGTDTQYF. The CDR3 DNA reads as TGTGCCAGCAGCTTTGGGGACAGGGGCACAGATACGCAGTATTTT.